Listed below are T cell receptor beta chains from one sample, sequenced in a study of T-cell reconstitution after alpha-beta-depleted transplantation in children. TCRdb called the PCR reads again in MiXCR, with one record for every CDR3 protein. This table has about 300,000 distinct CDR3 sequences, roughly 7.8% appearing once. The material sequenced was peripheral blood, taken 360 days after TCRalphabeta/CD19-depleted stem cell transplant. The receptors were gathered from a female patient aged 2-10 years who had a stem cell transplant for Fanconi anemia, so the T cells may come from the graft donor. The CDR3 runs from the conserved cysteine through the conserved F or W. A D gene is named only where the DNA matches it firmly. The size entry is marked missing in some rows and otherwise reads once, few, many or a size class.

D	V	size	J	DNA	CDR3
TRBD1	TRBV7-3	-	TRBJ2-1	TGTGCCAGCAGCGGGACAGGGGGTAGAAATGAGCAGTTCTTC	CASSGTGGRNEQFF
-	TRBV20-1	-	TRBJ2-5	TGCAGTGCCGACAAGTATGCGTCAGGCGGTGGAGAGACCCAGTACTTC	CSADKYASGGGETQYF
TRBD2	TRBV5-1	many	TRBJ2-7	TGCGCCAGCGGTCTAGCGGGGGTTCCTTACGAGCAGTACTTC	CASGLAGVPYEQYF
-	TRBV7-9	few	TRBJ1-2	TGTGCCAGCGCAGGGCAAACTAACTATGGCTACACCTTC	CASAGQTNYGYTF
-	TRBV6-5	few	TRBJ1-1	TGTGCCAGCAGTTACTCGGTAACCAGGATCAGGGCGATATGGACTGAAGCTTTCTTT	CASSYSVTRIRAIWTEAFF
-	TRBV5-1	many	TRBJ2-7	TGCGCCAGCAGTTTCACAACGGGACTTCTCTACGAGCAGTACTTC	CASSFTTGLLYEQYF
-	TRBV7-8	many	TRBJ2-1	TGTGCCAGCGTTATGCTAGGAAATCAGTTCTTC	CASVMLGNQFF
-	TRBV5-1	many	TRBJ2-2	TGCGCCAGCAGCTTGGCCGGGGGAACCACCGGGGAGCTGTTTTTT	CASSLAGGTTGELFF
TRBD2	TRBV20-1	many	TRBJ2-1	TGCAGTGCTACCGGGACTAGCGGGTCTACCTACAATGAGCAGTTCTTC	CSATGTSGSTYNEQFF
TRBD2	TRBV12-3/TRBV12-4	many	TRBJ2-1	TGTGCCAGCAGAAAAACCGGGACTAGCGGGAATGAGCAGTTCTTC	CASRKTGTSGNEQFF
TRBD1	TRBV7-8	-	TRBJ1-1	TGTGCCAGCAGCAACGACAGGGTGACTGAAGCTTTCTTT	CASSNDRVTEAFF
-	TRBV7-2	many	TRBJ2-2	TGTGCCAGCAGCTTAACGGTCGGGGGGGAGCTGTTTTTT	CASSLTVGGELFF
-	TRBV20-1	few	TRBJ2-7	TGCAGTGCTAGGACCATCGGGTACGAGCAGTACTTC	CSARTIGYEQYF
TRBD2	TRBV5-1	many	TRBJ2-7	TGCGCCAGCAGCTCAGTTCCGGGACTAGCGGGAGTTTCCTCCTACGAGCAGTACTTC	CASSSVPGLAGVSSYEQYF
TRBD2	TRBV20-1	many	TRBJ2-5	TGCAGTGCTAGAGGGTGGCGGGGGGGCTTACAAGAGACCCAGTACTTC	CSARGWRGGLQETQYF